This T cell receptor (beta chain) was sequenced in a study of blood T cell repertoires in COVID-19. Looking at the study overall: COVID-19 samples, acute and convalescent, were from the United States, Italy and Spain. PBMCs, B-cell-depleted T cells, or T cells provided the cDNA or gDNA that made up the material.

The germline CDR1 and CDR2 sequences are LNHDA and SQIVND (reference sequence). Trimming removed 5 bases at V and 4 bases at J, with 30 bases between. This CDR3 comprises 20 residues. Per the authors' pipeline: How many nucleated cells were present was estimated from reference gene primer amplification. The repertoire was sequenced with immunoSEQ multiplex PCR; TCRdb's copy has only in-frame clones and lacks some. V, J and clone size are those of that table, while D and trimming were read from the DNA. Found here are nearly 55,000 clones, 91% of them singletons; the top ten hold under 7.5%. The clonotype originates from a woman aged 55-70 years with active or convalescent COVID-19. Sequenced material: peripheral blood. This chain joins TRBV19 and TRBJ1-3, with D perhaps matching TRBD1 (6 bases). The CDR3 coding sequence is TGTGCCAGTAGTCCGTATGACAGGTTTGAATTCCATCTCACCGGAAACACCATATATTTT. It is translated as CASSPYDRFEFHLTGNTIYF. The variable domain in full, completed from reference TRBV19 and TRBJ1-3, reads DGGITQSPKYLFRKEGQNVTLSCEQNLNHDAMYWYRQDPGQGLRLIYYSQIVNDFQKGDIAEGYSVSREKKESFPLTVTSAQKNPTAFYLCASSPYDRFEFHLTGNTIYFGEGSWLTVV.